This T cell receptor (beta chain) was sequenced for a study of shared clonotypes between healthy human individuals. Trimming removed 6 bases from V and 10 bases from J, with 11 bases in between. Germline V gives CDR1 SGHTS, CDR2 YDEGEE. This CDR3 is built from 11 residues. This clone was seen just once. TCRdb keeps only in-frame clones here, not all; method: immunoSEQ multiplex PCR. The repertoire includes some 2 million clones, 85% to 95% of them detected once, and about 0.13% sits in the top ten. The sequencing input was naive CD4+ T cells sorted from blood. Subset: CD45RA+ positively selected. This sequence was found in a man aged 18 to 30 in good health. V is TRBV5-8 and J is TRBJ2-1; D is unresolved. CDR3 amino acids: CASTGITEQFF. CDR3 DNA sequence: TGTGCCAGCACCGGCATTACGGAGCAGTTCTTC.